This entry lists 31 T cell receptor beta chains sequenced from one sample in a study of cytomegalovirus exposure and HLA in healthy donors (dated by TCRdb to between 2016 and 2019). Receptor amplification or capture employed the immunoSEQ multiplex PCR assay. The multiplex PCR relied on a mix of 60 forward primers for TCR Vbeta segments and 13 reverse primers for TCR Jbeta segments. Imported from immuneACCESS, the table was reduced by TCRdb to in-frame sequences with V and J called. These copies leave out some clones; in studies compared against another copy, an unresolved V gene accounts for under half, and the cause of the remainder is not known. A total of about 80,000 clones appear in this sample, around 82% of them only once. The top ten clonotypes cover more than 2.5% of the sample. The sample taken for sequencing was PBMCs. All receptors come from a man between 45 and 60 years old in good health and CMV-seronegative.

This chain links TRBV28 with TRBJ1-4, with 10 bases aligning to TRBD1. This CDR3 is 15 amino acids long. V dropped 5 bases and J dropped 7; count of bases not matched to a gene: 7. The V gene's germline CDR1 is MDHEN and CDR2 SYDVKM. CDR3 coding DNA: TGTGCCAGCAGTCAGACCGGGACAGGGGTTGAAAAACTGTTTTTT. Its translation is CASSQTGTGVEKLFF.

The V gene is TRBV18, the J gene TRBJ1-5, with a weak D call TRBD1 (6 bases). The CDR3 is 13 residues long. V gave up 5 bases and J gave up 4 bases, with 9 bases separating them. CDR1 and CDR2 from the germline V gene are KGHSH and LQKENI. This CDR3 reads CASSAGQNQPQHF. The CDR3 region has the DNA TGTGCCAGCTCAGCCGGACAGAATCAGCCCCAGCATTTT.

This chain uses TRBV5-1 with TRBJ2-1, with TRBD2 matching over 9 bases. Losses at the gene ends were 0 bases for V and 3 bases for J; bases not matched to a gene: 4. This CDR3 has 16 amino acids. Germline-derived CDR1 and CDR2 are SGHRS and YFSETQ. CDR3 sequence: CASSLVAGGLYNEQFF. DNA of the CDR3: TGCGCCAGCAGCTTGGTGGCGGGGGGGCTCTACAATGAGCAGTTCTTC.

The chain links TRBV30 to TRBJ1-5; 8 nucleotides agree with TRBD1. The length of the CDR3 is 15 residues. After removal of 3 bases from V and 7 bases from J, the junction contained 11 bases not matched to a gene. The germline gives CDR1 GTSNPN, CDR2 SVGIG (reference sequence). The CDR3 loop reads CAWRAQGAAVQPQHF. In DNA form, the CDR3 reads TGTGCCTGGAGAGCGCAGGGGGCTGCGGTACAGCCCCAGCATTTT.

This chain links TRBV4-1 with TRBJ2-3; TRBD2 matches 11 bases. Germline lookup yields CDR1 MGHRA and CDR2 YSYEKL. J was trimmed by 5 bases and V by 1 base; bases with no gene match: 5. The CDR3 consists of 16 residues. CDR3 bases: TGCGCCAGCAGCCAAGGTCTAGCGGGGGGAATAGATACGCAGTATTTT. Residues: CASSQGLAGGIDTQYF.

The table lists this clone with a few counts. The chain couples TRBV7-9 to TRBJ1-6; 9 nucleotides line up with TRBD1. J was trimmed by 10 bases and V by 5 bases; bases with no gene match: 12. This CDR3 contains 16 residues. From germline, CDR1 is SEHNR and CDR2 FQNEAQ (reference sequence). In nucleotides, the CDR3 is TGTGCCAGCAGCCCAATGGGACAGGGAAAGGGCTCACCCCTCCACTTT. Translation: CASSPMGQGKGSPLHF.

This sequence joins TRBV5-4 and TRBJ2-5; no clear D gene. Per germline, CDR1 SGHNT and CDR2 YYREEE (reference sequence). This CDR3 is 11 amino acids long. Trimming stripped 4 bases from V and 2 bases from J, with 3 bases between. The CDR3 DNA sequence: TGTGCCAGCAGCATACAAGAGACCCAGTACTTC. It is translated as CASSIQETQYF. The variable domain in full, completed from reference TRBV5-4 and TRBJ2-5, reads ETGVTQSPTHLIKTRGQQVTLRCSSQSGHNTVSWYQQALGQGPQFIFQYYREEENGRGNFPPRFSGLQFPNYSSELNVNALELDDSALYLCASSIQETQYFGPGTRLLVL.

The CDR3 loop reads CASSKTGRWDSPLHF. In DNA, the CDR3 is TGTGCCAGCAGCAAGACGGGGAGGTGGGATTCACCCCTCCACTTT. The V call is TRBV7-9, the J call TRBJ1-6; D remains ambiguous. Trimming pared 5 bases from V and 8 bases from J, leaving 16 bases between. This CDR3 is 15 amino acids long. Germline lookup yields CDR1 SEHNR and CDR2 FQNEAQ (reference sequence).

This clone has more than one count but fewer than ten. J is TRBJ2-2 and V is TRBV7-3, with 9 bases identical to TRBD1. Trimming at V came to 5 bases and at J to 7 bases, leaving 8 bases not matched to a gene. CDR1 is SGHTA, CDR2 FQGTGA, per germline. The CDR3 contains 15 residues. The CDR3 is CASSPRTGVGGELFF. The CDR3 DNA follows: TGTGCCAGCAGCCCTCGGACAGGGGTCGGCGGGGAGCTGTTTTTT.

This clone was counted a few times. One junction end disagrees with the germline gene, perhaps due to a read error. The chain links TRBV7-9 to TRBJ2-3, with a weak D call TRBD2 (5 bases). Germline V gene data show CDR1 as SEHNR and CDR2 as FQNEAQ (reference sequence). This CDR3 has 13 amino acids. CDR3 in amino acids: CSSSLTSTDTQYF. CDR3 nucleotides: TGTTCCAGCAGCTTAACTAGTACAGATACGCAGTATTTT.

As DNA, the CDR3 is TGTGCCAGCAGCCCAGGAACCTCCTATAATTCACCCCTCCACTTT. It yields the protein CASSPGTSYNSPLHF. The chain has TRBV7-2 and TRBJ1-6, with no clear D. The germline V gene encodes CDR1 SGHTA and CDR2 FQGNSA. The CDR3 runs to 15 residues. V was cut by 5 bases and J by 0 bases, with 8 bases left in between.

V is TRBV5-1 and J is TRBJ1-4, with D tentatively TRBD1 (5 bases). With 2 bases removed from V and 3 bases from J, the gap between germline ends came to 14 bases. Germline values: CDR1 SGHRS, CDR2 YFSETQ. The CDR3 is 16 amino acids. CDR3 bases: TGCGCCAGCAGCTTCTTAGGGCGGGGGGCTAATGAAAAACTGTTTTTT. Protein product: CASSFLGRGANEKLFF.

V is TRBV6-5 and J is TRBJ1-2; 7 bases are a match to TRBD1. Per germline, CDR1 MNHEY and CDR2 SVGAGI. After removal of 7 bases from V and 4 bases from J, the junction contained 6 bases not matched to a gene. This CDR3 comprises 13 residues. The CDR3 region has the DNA TGTGCCAGCACTTGGGGACAGCTCTATGGCTACACCTTC. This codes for CASTWGQLYGYTF.

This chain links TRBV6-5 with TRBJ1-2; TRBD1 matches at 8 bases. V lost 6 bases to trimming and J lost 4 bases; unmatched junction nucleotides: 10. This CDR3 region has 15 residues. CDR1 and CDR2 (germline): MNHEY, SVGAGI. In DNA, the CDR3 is TGTGCCAGCAGCCGCCCCAGGGGGCGAGGCTATGGCTACACCTTC. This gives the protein CASSRPRGRGYGYTF.

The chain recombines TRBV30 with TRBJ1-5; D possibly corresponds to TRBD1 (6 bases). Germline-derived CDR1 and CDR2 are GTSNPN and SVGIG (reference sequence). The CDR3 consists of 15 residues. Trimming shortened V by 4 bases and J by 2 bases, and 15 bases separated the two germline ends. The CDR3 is CAWTSRGGGNQPQHF. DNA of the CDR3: TGTGCCTGGACCTCACGAGGGGGAGGCAATCAGCCCCAGCATTTT.

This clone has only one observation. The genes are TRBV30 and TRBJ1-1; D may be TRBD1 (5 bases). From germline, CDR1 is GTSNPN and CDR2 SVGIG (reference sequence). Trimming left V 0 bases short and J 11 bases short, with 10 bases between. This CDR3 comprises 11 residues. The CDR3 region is CAWSVRKGAFF. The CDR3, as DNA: TGTGCCTGGAGTGTAAGGAAGGGGGCTTTCTTT.

CDR3 nucleotide sequence: TGTGCCAGTAGTAGGGCCAGGGGTCAGTTAGGCGACACTGAAGCTTTCTTT. It translates to CASSRARGQLGDTEAFF. V and J are TRBV19 and TRBJ1-1, with D possibly TRBD1 on 6 matching bases. The length of the CDR3 is 17 residues. Germline V gene sequence: CDR1 LNHDA, CDR2 SQIVND (reference sequence). With 4 bases removed from V and 3 bases from J, the gap between germline ends came to 21 bases. Full variable domain (outside the CDR3, taken from reference TRBV19 and TRBJ1-1): DGGITQSPKYLFRKEGQNVTLSCEQNLNHDAMYWYRQDPGQGLRLIYYSQIVNDFQKGDIAEGYSVSREKKESFPLTVTSAQKNPTAFYLCASSRARGQLGDTEAFFGQGTRLTVV.

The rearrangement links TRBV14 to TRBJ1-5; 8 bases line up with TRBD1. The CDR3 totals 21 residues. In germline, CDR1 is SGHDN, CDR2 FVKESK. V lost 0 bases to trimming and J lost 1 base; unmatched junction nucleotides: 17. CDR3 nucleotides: TGTGCCAGCAGCCAAGACGGGGACCCGGGACAGGCAGCAGGGAGCAATCAGCCCCAGCATTTT. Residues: CASSQDGDPGQAAGSNQPQHF.

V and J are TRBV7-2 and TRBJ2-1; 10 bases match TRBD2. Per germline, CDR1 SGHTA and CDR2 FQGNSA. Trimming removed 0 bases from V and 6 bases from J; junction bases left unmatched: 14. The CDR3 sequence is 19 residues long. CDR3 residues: CASSLAFRLAGVTGNEQFF. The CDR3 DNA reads TGTGCCAGCAGCTTAGCGTTTCGGCTAGCGGGGGTTACCGGCAATGAGCAGTTCTTC.

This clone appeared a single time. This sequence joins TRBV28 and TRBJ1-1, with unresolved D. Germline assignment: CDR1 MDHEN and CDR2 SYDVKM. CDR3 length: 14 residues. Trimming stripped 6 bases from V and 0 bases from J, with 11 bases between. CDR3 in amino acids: CASSRPRLNTEAFF. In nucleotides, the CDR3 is TGTGCCAGCAGCCGGCCTAGGCTGAACACTGAAGCTTTCTTT.

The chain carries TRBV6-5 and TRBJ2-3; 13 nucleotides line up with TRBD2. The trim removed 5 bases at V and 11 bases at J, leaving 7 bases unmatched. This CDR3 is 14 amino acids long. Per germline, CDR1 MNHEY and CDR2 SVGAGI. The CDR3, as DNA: TGTGCCAGCAGTGCGTGGACTAGCGGGGGATTGCAGTATTTT. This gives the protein CASSAWTSGGLQYF.

The chain's CDR3 is CASSFEMESYEQYF. The CDR3 nucleotides are TGCGCCAGCAGCTTCGAAATGGAGTCCTACGAGCAGTACTTC. This chain joins TRBV5-1 and TRBJ2-7; D not resolved. The CDR3 is 14 amino acids. V was shortened by 2 bases and J by 1 base, with 10 bases between the two germline ends. Germline loops: CDR1 SGHRS, CDR2 YFSETQ.

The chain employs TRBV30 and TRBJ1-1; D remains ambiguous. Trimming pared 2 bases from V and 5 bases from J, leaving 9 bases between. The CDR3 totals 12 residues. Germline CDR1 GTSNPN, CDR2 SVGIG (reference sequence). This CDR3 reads CAWSPRRTEAFF. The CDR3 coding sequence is TGTGCCTGGAGTCCAAGGAGGACTGAAGCTTTCTTT.

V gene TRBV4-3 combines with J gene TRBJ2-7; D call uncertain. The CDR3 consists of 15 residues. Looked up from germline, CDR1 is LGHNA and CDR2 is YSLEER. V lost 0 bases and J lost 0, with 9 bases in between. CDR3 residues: CASSQDLGHSYEQYF. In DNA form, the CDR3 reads TGCGCCAGCAGCCAAGATCTAGGTCACTCCTACGAGCAGTACTTC.

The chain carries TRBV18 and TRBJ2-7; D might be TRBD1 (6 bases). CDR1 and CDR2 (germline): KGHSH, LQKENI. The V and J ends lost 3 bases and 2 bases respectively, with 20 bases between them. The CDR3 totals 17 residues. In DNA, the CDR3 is TGTGCCAGCTCACCCGCGGGCGCACAGGGAATTACCTACGAGCAGTACTTC. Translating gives CASSPAGAQGITYEQYF.

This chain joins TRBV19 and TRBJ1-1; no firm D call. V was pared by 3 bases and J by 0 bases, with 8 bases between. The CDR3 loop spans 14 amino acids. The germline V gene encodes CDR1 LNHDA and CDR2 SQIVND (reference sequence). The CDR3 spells CASSIGVLNTEAFF. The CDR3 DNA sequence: TGTGCCAGTAGTATCGGTGTGCTGAACACTGAAGCTTTCTTT. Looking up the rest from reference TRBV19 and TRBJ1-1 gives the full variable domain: DGGITQSPKYLFRKEGQNVTLSCEQNLNHDAMYWYRQDPGQGLRLIYYSQIVNDFQKGDIAEGYSVSREKKESFPLTVTSAQKNPTAFYLCASSIGVLNTEAFFGQGTRLTVV.

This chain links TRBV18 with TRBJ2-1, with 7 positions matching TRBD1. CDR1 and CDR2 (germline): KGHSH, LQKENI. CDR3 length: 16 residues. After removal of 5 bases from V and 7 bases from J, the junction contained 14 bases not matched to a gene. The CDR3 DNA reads TGTGCCAGCTCAACCAACAGGGGTCCGCGATCGAATGAGCAGTTCTTC. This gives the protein CASSTNRGPRSNEQFF.

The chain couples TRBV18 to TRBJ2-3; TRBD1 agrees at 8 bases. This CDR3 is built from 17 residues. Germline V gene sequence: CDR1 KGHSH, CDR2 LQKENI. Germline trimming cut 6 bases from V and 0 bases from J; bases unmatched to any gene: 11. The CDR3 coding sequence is TGTGCCAGCTCCCCAACTGAGCAGGGGGCGAGCACAGATACGCAGTATTTT. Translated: CASSPTEQGASTDTQYF.

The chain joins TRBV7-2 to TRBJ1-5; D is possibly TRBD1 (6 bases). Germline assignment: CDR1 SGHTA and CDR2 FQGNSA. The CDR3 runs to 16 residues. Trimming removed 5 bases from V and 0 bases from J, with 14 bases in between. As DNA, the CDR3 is TGTGCCAGCAGCCCAGGGGCAGCTAATAGCAATCAGCCCCAGCATTTT. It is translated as CASSPGAANSNQPQHF.

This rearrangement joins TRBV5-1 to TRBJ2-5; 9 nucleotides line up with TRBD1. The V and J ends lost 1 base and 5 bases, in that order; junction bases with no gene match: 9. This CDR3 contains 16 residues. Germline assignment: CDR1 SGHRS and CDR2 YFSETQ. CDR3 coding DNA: TGCGCCAGCAGCTTGTTTGGGACAGGGAATCTGGAGACCCAGTACTTC. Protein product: CASSLFGTGNLETQYF.

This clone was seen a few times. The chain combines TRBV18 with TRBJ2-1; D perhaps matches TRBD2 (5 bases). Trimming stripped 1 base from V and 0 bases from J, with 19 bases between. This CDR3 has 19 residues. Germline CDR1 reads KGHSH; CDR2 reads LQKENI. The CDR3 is CASSPRIRSGSGSYNEQFF. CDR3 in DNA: TGTGCCAGCTCACCACGAATTCGCTCGGGATCAGGCTCCTACAATGAGCAGTTCTTC. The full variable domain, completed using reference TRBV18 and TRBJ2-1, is NAGVMQNPRHLVRRRGQEARLRCSPMKGHSHVYWYRQLPEEGLKFMVYLQKENIIDESGMPKERFSAEFPKEGPSILRIQQVVRGDSAAYFCASSPRIRSGSGSYNEQFFGPGTRLTVL.